This T cell receptor (beta chain) was retrieved from a study of cytomegalovirus exposure and HLA in healthy donors. The table came from immunoSEQ multiplex PCR; TCRdb's copy has only in-frame clones and leaves some out. Counted here are fewer than 150,000 clones, approximately 84% occurring once; the ten biggest clones make up about 27%. This clone was counted between two and nine times. The CDR3 length is 13 residues. Germline lookup yields CDR1 SGHRS and CDR2 YFSETQ. The V gene lost 3 bases and the J gene lost 0 bases, with 7 bases spanning the gap. Material: PBMCs. The V call is TRBV5-1, the J call TRBJ2-7, with a weak D call TRBD1 (5 bases). The receptor was derived from a man younger than 40 in good health and CMV-seropositive. CDR3 coding DNA: TGCGCCAGCAGCTCAGGGTTCTCCTACGAGCAGTACTTC. It codes for CASSSGFSYEQYF.